The rows below give T cell receptor beta chains drawn from one sample of a study of T cell responses to AZD1222 COVID-19 vaccine. The method was immunoSEQ multiplex PCR; TCRdb's version includes in-frame clones alone and lacks a portion of them. The sample holds approximately 150,000 clones, roughly 92% seen once. Sequencing used peripheral blood, obtained on day 0 of AZD1222 vaccination. The receptor source for this set is an adult in good health. Both conserved end residues are part of each CDR3. The D gene is left open where the match is weak. Clone sizes are given selectively: once, few, many, or a class where the clone is expanded.

>TRBD2|TRBV2|NA|TRBJ2-1
TGTGCCAGCAGAGCCACCGGGACTAGCGTTGATGAGCAGTTCTTC
CASRATGTSVDEQFF
>TRBD1|TRBV27|NA|TRBJ1-6
TGTGCCAGCAGTTTTCAGGGGGCGGTTAGAGATTCACCCCTCCACTTT
CASSFQGAVRDSPLHF
>TRBD1|TRBV15|once|TRBJ1-3
TGTGCCACCAGGGCCTTGACAGGGGCTGGAAACACCATATATTTT
CATRALTGAGNTIYF
>NA|TRBV10-1|NA|TRBJ1-5
TGCGCCAACCGGGAGCCCCAGCATTTT
CANREPQHF
>NA|TRBV6-2/TRBV6-3|NA|TRBJ1-1
TGTGCCAGCACCCCCGGCCCTTCGAGGCAAGCTTTCTTT
CASTPGPSRQAFF
>NA|TRBV27|NA|TRBJ1-2
TGTGCCACCCGTACAGGCCCGGCGGGGGGCTACACCTTC
CATRTGPAGGYTF
>TRBD1|TRBV6-2/TRBV6-3|few|TRBJ2-1
TGTGCCAGCAGTTACACTCCGGACAGGCAGTATGAGCAGTTCTTC
CASSYTPDRQYEQFF
>TRBD2|TRBV5-1|NA|TRBJ2-1
TGCGCCAGCAGCTTTACTAGCGGGAGATGGAATGAGCAGTTCTTC
CASSFTSGRWNEQFF
>NA|TRBV20-1|NA|TRBJ1-6
TGCAGTGCTAGACTGGGTTCACCCCTCCACTTT
CSARLGSPLHF
>NA|TRBV18|NA|TRBJ1-1
TGTGCCAGCTCTCCAGGGACGAACACTGAAGCTTTCTTT
CASSPGTNTEAFF
>NA|TRBV9|NA|TRBJ2-2
TGTGCCAGCAGCGTAGCGGGCGGGGAGCTGTTTTTT
CASSVAGGELFF
>NA|TRBV19|NA|TRBJ1-1
TGTGCCAGTAGTACTGTGGCCTCGTTTTCGACAGGGAACACTGAAGCTTTCTTT
CASSTVASFSTGNTEAFF
>NA|TRBV5-1|NA|TRBJ2-1
TGCGCCAGCAGCTTGTTAGGGCCCCACAATGAGCAGTTCTTC
CASSLLGPHNEQFF
>NA|TRBV27|NA|TRBJ1-5
TGTGCCAGCAGTTTAGAAGGCTTGGGCAATCAGCCCCAGCATTTT
CASSLEGLGNQPQHF
>TRBD1|TRBV6-5|once|TRBJ1-4
TGTGCCAGCAGTTACGGGACAGCCCATGAAAAACTGTTTTTT
CASSYGTAHEKLFF
>TRBD2|TRBV6-1|NA|TRBJ2-5
TGTGCCAGCAGTGCGGTCCGCGGGGGGACTCAAGAGACCCAGTACTTC
CASSAVRGGTQETQYF
>TRBD1|TRBV11-2|NA|TRBJ2-4
TGTGCCAGCACGGGACAGGGGGCATCCAAAAACATTCAGTACTTC
CASTGQGASKNIQYF
>NA|TRBV25-1|NA|TRBJ2-1
TGTGCCAGCAGTGGGCTCGTAGAGCAGTTCTTC
CASSGLVEQFF
>NA|TRBV5-5|NA|TRBJ1-1
TGTGCCAGCAGCTTGGCGGGGGAGGTTGAAGCTTTCTTT
CASSLAGEVEAFF
>NA|TRBV5-1|NA|TRBJ2-3
TGCGCCAGCAGCTTAAACTTTAGAGATACGCAGTATTTT
CASSLNFRDTQYF
>TRBD1|TRBV19|NA|TRBJ2-1
TGTGCCAGTAGTATAGATCCCCCCTCGGACAGGGGGCTAGGTAATGAGCAGTTCTTC
CASSIDPPSDRGLGNEQFF
>NA|TRBV10-2|NA|TRBJ1-3
TGCGCCAGCAGTGAAGGAAAAGGGAGAAACACCATATATTTT
CASSEGKGRNTIYF
>TRBD1|TRBV4-3|NA|TRBJ2-1
TGCGCCAGCAGCCAAGATCGGGACAGGGGTTATGAGCAGTTCTTC
CASSQDRDRGYEQFF
>NA|TRBV28|NA|TRBJ1-3
TGTGCCAGCAGTTTCCAGAAGTCGCTCGGAAACACCATATATTTT
CASSFQKSLGNTIYF
>NA|TRBV5-1|NA|TRBJ1-1
TGCGCCAGCAGCCTAAGGGGGGGTACGACTGAAGCTTTCTTT
CASSLRGGTTEAFF
>TRBD1|TRBV29-1|NA|TRBJ1-1
TGCAGCGTCGCTGGCCCACGGACAGGATTCATGGGCACTGAAGCTTTCTTT
CSVAGPRTGFMGTEAFF
>TRBD2|TRBV6-2/TRBV6-3|NA|TRBJ2-1
TGTGCCAGCAGCCCCGGGACTAGCGATTACAATGAGCAGTTCTTC
CASSPGTSDYNEQFF